This TCR beta chain stems from a study of blood T cell repertoires in COVID-19 (TCRdb year 2020). Turning to the overall study: The collaborator samples originated in the United States, Italy and Spain and spanned the acute and convalescent phases of COVID-19. The prospective study material was composed of cDNA or gDNA derived from T cells, B-cell-depleted T cells, or PBMCs. The repertoires were released in a freely available public database meant as a resource for research on the immune response to SARS-CoV-2. Subjects who had been exposed to COVID-19, were actively infected with it, or had recovered from it provided the deeply sampled blood TCRbeta repertoires that made up the dataset. HLA class I and class II types, where available, came from metadata supplied by the sample provider rather than from assay-based typing. Nearly every sample came with metadata listing a de-identified subject ID, COVID-19 status, age in years and sex. Samples came from the ongoing ImmuneRACE study (first 160 participants) plus 1,254 subjects from 6 global collaborators.

TCRbeta CDR3 regions were amplified from genomic DNA by means of the immunoSEQ Assay, a bias-controlled multiplex PCR. Concerning the study's data processing: Nucleated cell counts per sample were estimated from amplification of reference gene primers within the assay. To quantify the absolute abundance of each unique TCRbeta CDR3 rearrangement, sequence reads were collapsed and filtered. Productive Simpson clonality was computed per sample as the square root of Simpson's diversity index over productive rearrangements. Drawn from immuneACCESS, this table holds only the in-frame rearrangements with V and J called that TCRdb kept. Clones are partly lost; checked studies trace under half to an unresolved V gene and leave the rest unexplained. That table is the source of V, J and clone size, and D and trimming were worked out from the DNA. This sample gives a few hundred thousand clones in total; roughly four fifths of them show up just once. The ten largest account for roughly 5.1% of the sample.

On this clone itself: Its antigen is unknown. The record has no base qualities; no much larger clone is one base away.

CDR3 length: 15 amino acids, cysteine to phenylalanine. The retained sequence is limited to the CDR3, 45 bases, with the frame set at the first base. Participants in the prospective study were enrolled through a virtual design, were aged about 18 to 90 years, and lived in roughly 24 United States geographic areas. To assign participants to cohorts, the prospective study relied on clinical history that participants themselves reported in a screening survey and a study questionnaire. For ImmuneRACE Cohort 3, a participant was defined as recovered based on two consecutive negative NP/OP PCR tests, clearance by a healthcare professional, or resolution of symptoms. Each participant in the prospective study had whole blood, serum and a nasopharyngeal or oropharyngeal swab collected by mobile phlebotomists. Over a roughly 2-month period, participants in the prospective study had the option of providing additional blood draws and questionnaires. Before DNA extraction, prospective study blood samples were shipped either frozen or at room temperature.

The full study reports these points: The quantity of clinical and demographic metadata differed by source and by participant and was supplied without curation.

Material: PBMCs or T cells enriched from blood (not recorded which). The rearranged chain carries TRBV12-2 and TRBJ2-7; whether TRBD2, the table's D call, matches the DNA was not checked. TRBV12-2 has pseudogene status. This clonotype was obtained from a woman aged 45-65 years who had recovered from COVID-19. Read as DNA, the sequence is TGTGCAAGTCGCTTAGGTGAGGGATGGTCCTACGAGCAGTACTTC. This translates into CASRLGEGWSYEQYF.